These T cell receptor beta chains were read from a single sample in a study of sequential checkpoint blockade in melanoma. TCRdb's copy holds only in-frame clones and misses some; the assay was immunoSEQ multiplex PCR. The sample lists more than 4,500 clones; roughly a quarter were seen once. Here the sequenced sample was tumor tissue (inferred from file names), taken from a patient given nivolumab and ipilimumab in sequence. The receptors come from a human donor with melanoma. The CDR3 runs from the conserved cysteine through the conserved F or W. The size of a clone is reported for some rows only, either as once, few or many, or as a class for expanded clones.

>TRBV28|TRBJ2-3|14|NA
CASMETGSTDTQYF
>TRBV29-1|TRBJ2-7|15|NA
CSVRHPPPGNYEQYF
>TRBV7-6|TRBJ2-3|17|few
CASSQTISGTSTDTQYF
>TRBV6-8|TRBJ2-1|16|few
CASSLRLAANYNEQFF
>TRBV19|TRBJ1-5|17|NA
CASSIEGPRGTNQPQHF
>TRBV6-8|TRBJ1-1|16|few
CASSAFPWGSVTEAFF
>TRBV10-1|TRBJ2-7|11|NA
CASSSGLMQYF
>TRBV6-8|TRBJ2-1|13|few
CASSPTGDNEQFF
>TRBV30|TRBJ2-3|16|NA
CACRPPGTGGTDTQYF
>TRBV11-3|TRBJ1-6|14|NA
CASRLQGDGSPLHF